The present TCR beta chain was sequenced within a study of cytomegalovirus exposure and HLA in healthy donors. This clone was observed a single time. 60 Vbeta and 13 Jbeta primers were used in PCR. Produced via immunoSEQ multiplex PCR; TCRdb's table is partial and in-frame only. The table has 150,000 to 200,000 clones, less than 80% seen once. The sequence derives from a woman aged 25-40 years in good health and CMV-seropositive. The sequenced sample consisted of PBMCs.

This CDR3 is CASSGSAGAPEAFF. The CDR3 coding sequence is TGTGCCAGCAGCGGCAGCGCAGGGGCCCCTGAAGCTTTCTTT. This chain links TRBV7-2 with TRBJ1-1; possibly TRBD1 for D (6 bases). Germline values: CDR1 SGHTA, CDR2 FQGNSA. This CDR3 has 14 residues. V lost 5 bases, J lost 6 bases, and 16 bases lay in between.